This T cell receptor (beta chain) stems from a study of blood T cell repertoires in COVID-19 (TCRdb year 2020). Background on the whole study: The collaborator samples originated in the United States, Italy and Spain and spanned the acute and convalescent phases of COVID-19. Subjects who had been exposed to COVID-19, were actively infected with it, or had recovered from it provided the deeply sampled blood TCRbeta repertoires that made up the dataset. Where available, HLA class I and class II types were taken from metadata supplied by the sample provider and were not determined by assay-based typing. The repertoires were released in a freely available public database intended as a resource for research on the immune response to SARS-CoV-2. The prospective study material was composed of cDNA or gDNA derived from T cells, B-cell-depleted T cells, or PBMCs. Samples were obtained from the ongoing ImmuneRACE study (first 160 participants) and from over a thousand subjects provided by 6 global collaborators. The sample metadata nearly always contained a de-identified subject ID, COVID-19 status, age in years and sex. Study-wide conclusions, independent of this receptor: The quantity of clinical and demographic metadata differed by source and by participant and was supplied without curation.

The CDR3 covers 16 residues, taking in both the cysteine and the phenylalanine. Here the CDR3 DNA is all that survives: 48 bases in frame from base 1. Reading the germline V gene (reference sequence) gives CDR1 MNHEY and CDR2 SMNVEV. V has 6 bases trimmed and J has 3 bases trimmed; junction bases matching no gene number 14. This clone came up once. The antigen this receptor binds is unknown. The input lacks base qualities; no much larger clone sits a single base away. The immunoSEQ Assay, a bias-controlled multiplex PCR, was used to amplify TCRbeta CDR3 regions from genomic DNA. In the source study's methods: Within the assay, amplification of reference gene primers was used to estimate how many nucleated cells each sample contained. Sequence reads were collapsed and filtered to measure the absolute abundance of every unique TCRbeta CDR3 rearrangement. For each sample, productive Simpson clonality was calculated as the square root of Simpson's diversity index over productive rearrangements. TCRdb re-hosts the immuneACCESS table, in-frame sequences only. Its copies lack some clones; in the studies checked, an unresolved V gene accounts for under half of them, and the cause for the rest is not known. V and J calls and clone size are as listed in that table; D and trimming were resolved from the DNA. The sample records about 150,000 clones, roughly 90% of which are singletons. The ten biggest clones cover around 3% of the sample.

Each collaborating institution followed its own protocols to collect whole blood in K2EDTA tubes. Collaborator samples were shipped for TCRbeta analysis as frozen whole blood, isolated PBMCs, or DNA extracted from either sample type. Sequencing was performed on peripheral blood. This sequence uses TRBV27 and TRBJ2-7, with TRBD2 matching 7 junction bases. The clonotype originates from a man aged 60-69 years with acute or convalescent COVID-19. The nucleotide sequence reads TGTGCCAGCAGCCCAAACCCCGGGACGGGGGGCTACGAGCAGTACTTC. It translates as CASSPNPGTGGYEQYF.